The 22 T cell receptor beta chains below were found in one sample sequenced in a study of pediatric ulcerative colitis. TCRdb's table, derived via immunoSEQ multiplex PCR, lists solely in-frame clones and lacks some. Of tens of thousands of clones in the sample, about 90% are singletons; the top ten hold roughly 3%. Source material: blood. The receptor set was obtained from a boy between 10 and 17 years old with severe ulcerative colitis.

This chain uses TRBV6-5 with TRBJ2-1; 9 positions match TRBD1. CDR1 is MNHEY, CDR2 SVGAGI, per germline. The CDR3 has 15 residues. Germline trimming cut 2 bases from V and 4 bases from J; bases unmatched to any gene: 3. This CDR3 reads CASSYGTGLYNEQFF. For the CDR3, the DNA is TGTGCCAGCAGTTACGGGACAGGGCTATACAATGAGCAGTTCTTC.

This clone was observed a few times. This chain joins TRBV27 and TRBJ1-2, with TRBD1 identical over 8 bases. The junction had 2 bases not matched to a gene; V was cut back by 4 bases and J by 4 bases. From germline, CDR1 is MNHEY and CDR2 SMNVEV (reference sequence). This CDR3 has 13 amino acids. This CDR3 is CASSSTGGYGYTF. The CDR3 DNA sequence: TGTGCCAGCAGTTCTACAGGGGGCTATGGCTACACCTTC.

V and J are TRBV5-1 and TRBJ1-1, with TRBD1 matching 9 bases. Germline CDR1 is SGHRS and CDR2 is YFSETQ. V lost 4 bases, J lost 5 bases, and 12 bases stayed unmatched. There are 16 residues in the CDR3. In DNA, the CDR3 is TGCGCCAGCAGCCTTACCCCGGGACAGGGACAAACTGAAGCTTTCTTT. Translating gives CASSLTPGQGQTEAFF.

The chain combines TRBV10-2 with TRBJ2-1; D call uncertain. The CDR3 is 13 amino acids. With 0 bases removed from V and 5 bases from J, the gap between germline ends came to 5 bases. Germline V gene sequence: CDR1 WSHSY, CDR2 SAAADI. The CDR3 DNA sequence: TGCGCCAGCAGTGAGTCACTCGACAATGAGCAGTTCTTC. It yields the protein CASSESLDNEQFF.

The chain employs TRBV5-1 and TRBJ2-3; D is unclear. CDR3 length equals 15 residues. Deletions cut 6 bases from V and 1 base from J, with 15 bases between. CDR1 is SGHRS, CDR2 YFSETQ, per germline. The CDR3 protein is CASKISTRGTDTQYF. The CDR3 coding sequence is TGCGCCAGCAAGATTTCAACGCGAGGCACAGATACGCAGTATTTT. Complete variable domain (other parts from reference TRBV5-1 and TRBJ2-3): KAGVTQTPRYLIKTRGQQVTLSCSPISGHRSVSWYQQTPGQGLQFLFEYFSETQRNKGNFPGRFSGRQFSNSRSEMNVSTLELGDSALYLCASKISTRGTDTQYFGPGTRLTVL.

V gene TRBV14 combines with J gene TRBJ2-7; D gene unclear. The germline CDR1 and CDR2 sequences are SGHDN and FVKESK. Between the trimmed V and J ends, which lost 8 bases and 6 bases, there was a span of 17 bases. This CDR3 region has 13 residues. Here the CDR3 DNA reads TGTGCCAGCGGGATTACCAGAGGTGGCGAGCAGTACTTC. As protein: CASGITRGGEQYF.

The chain recombines TRBV7-9 with TRBJ2-7; D gene unclear. In germline, CDR1 is SEHNR, CDR2 FQNEAQ (reference sequence). The CDR3 loop spans 14 amino acids. CDR3 loop: CRSAGLGLSYEQYF. The CDR3, as DNA: TGTCGCTCTGCTGGTCTGGGCTTGTCCTACGAGCAGTACTTC.

The rearrangement joins TRBV27 to TRBJ1-5; tentative D call: TRBD1 (6 bases). The length of the CDR3 is 14 residues. Trimming took off 9 bases at V and 1 base at J, with 13 bases between the two ends. Per germline, CDR1 MNHEY and CDR2 SMNVEV (reference sequence). The CDR3 DNA sequence: TGTGCCAGTTCGGGGGGCGCGAGCAATCAGCCCCAGCATTTT. It specifies CASSGGASNQPQHF.

This chain links TRBV29-1 with TRBJ2-3; D gene unclear. The length of the CDR3 is 14 residues. Trimming stripped 2 bases from V and 5 bases from J, with 14 bases between. Germline V gene sequence: CDR1 SQVTM, CDR2 ANQGSEA. The CDR3 DNA is TGCAGCGTTGAAATCTCTGCCCTGAGAGATACGCAGTATTTT. Its protein product is CSVEISALRDTQYF.

The gene calls are TRBV29-1 and TRBJ2-3, with a weak D call TRBD1 (5 bases). CDR1 is SQVTM, CDR2 ANQGSEA, per germline. This CDR3 has 16 residues. The V end lost 4 bases, the J end lost 5 bases, and 22 bases lay between the germline ends. CDR3 loop: CSVVVDGQGNRDTQYF. CDR3 coding DNA: TGCAGCGTTGTCGTAGACGGGCAGGGAAATAGAGATACGCAGTATTTT.

This chain connects TRBV7-2 to TRBJ2-1; 11 bases are shared with TRBD2. J was trimmed by 5 bases and V by 5 bases; bases with no gene match: 5. The CDR3 covers 15 residues. Germline-derived CDR1 and CDR2 are SGHTA and FQGNSA. In DNA, the CDR3 is TGTGCCAGCAGCCTTACTAGCGGGAGAAACAATGAGCAGTTCTTC. Translated, it gives CASSLTSGRNNEQFF.

V and J are TRBV5-4 and TRBJ2-7, with TRBD2 matching 12 bases. The CDR3 runs to 16 residues. Germline V gene lookup returns CDR1 SGHNT and CDR2 YYREEE (reference sequence). J gave up 2 bases and V 4 bases, and 7 bases lay outside the gene matches. This chain's CDR3 is CASSPEPSGRAYEQYF. In DNA form, the CDR3 reads TGTGCCAGCAGCCCTGAACCTAGCGGGAGGGCCTACGAGCAGTACTTC.

V and J are TRBV7-3 and TRBJ2-5; the D is unclear. The CDR3 length is 14 residues. V shed 5 bases and J shed 2 bases, with 12 bases lying between them. Per germline, CDR1 SGHTA and CDR2 FQGTGA. This chain's CDR3 is CASSPTGQQETQYF. In DNA form, the CDR3 reads TGTGCCAGCAGCCCGACGGGCCAACAAGAGACCCAGTACTTC. Complete variable domain (other parts from reference TRBV7-3 and TRBJ2-5): GAGVSQTPSNKVTEKGKYVELRCDPISGHTALYWYRQSLGQGPEFLIYFQGTGAADDSGLPNDRFFAVRPEGSVSTLKIQRTERGDSAVYLCASSPTGQQETQYFGPGTRLLVL.

The chain has TRBV5-4 and TRBJ2-7, with TRBD1 as a possible D gene (5 bases). The germline V gene has CDR1 SGHNT and CDR2 YYREEE (reference sequence). The CDR3 has 14 amino acids. Trimming took 2 bases from V and 3 from J, leaving 12 bases between them. The CDR3 region is CASSLGAGDYEQYF. The CDR3 coding sequence is TGTGCCAGCAGCTTAGGGGCCGGAGACTACGAGCAGTACTTC.

The chain has TRBV19 and TRBJ2-1; 9 bases are shared with TRBD1. From germline, CDR1 is LNHDA and CDR2 SQIVND (reference sequence). After removal of 3 bases from V and 8 bases from J, the junction contained 11 bases not matched to a gene. CDR3 length: 16 residues. The CDR3 DNA is TGTGCCAGTAGTATCCTCCCCGGGACAGGGTTGGATGAGCAGTTCTTC. It is translated as CASSILPGTGLDEQFF.

The chain carries TRBV4-1 and TRBJ2-5; D gene uncertain. V was trimmed by 0 bases and J by 5 bases, leaving 4 bases between them. This CDR3 comprises 12 residues. Germline CDR1 reads MGHRA; CDR2 reads YSYEKL. CDR3 sequence reads: CASSQDQETQYF. CDR3 DNA sequence: TGCGCCAGCAGCCAAGATCAGGAGACCCAGTACTTC.

This clone was seen only a few times. This chain links TRBV30 with TRBJ1-1, with 9 nucleotides matching TRBD1. The junction had 10 bases not matched to a gene; V was cut back by 6 bases and J by 5 bases. Looked up from germline, CDR1 is GTSNPN and CDR2 is SVGIG (reference sequence). CDR3 length equals 14 residues. The CDR3 sequence is CACHTDRGVTEAFF. CDR3 DNA sequence: TGTGCCTGTCACACGGACAGGGGAGTGACTGAAGCTTTCTTT. The whole variable domain, remainder taken from reference TRBV30 and TRBJ1-1, is SQTIHQWPATLVQPVGSPLSLECTVEGTSNPNLYWYRQAAGRGLQLLFYSVGIGQISSEVPQNLSASRPQDRQFILSSKKLLLSDSGFYLCACHTDRGVTEAFFGQGTRLTVV.

The chain joins TRBV11-1 to TRBJ2-7; tentatively, D is TRBD1 (5 bases). V lost 5 bases, J lost 6 bases, and 8 bases lay in between. The CDR3 runs to 11 residues. Per the germline V gene, CDR1 is SGHAT and CDR2 is FQDESV (reference sequence). DNA for the CDR3: TGTGCCAGCAGCGGCGACAGCGAGCAGTACTTC. Protein sequence: CASSGDSEQYF.

The chain has TRBV7-9 and TRBJ2-7; no firm D call. Per germline, CDR1 SEHNR and CDR2 FQNEAQ (reference sequence). The CDR3 extends over 13 amino acids. Deletions cut 5 bases from V and 3 bases from J, with 11 bases between. CDR3 DNA: TGTGCCAGCAGCCTGGTCGACGGCTACGAGCAGTACTTC. Translating it yields CASSLVDGYEQYF.

This clone is a singleton in its sample. This rearrangement joins TRBV5-1 to TRBJ2-1, with no clear D. Germline V gene sequence: CDR1 SGHRS, CDR2 YFSETQ. This CDR3 comprises 12 residues. V was pared by 2 bases and J by 2 bases, with 2 bases between. The CDR3 spells CASSFTYNEQFF. In DNA, the CDR3 is TGCGCCAGCAGCTTCACCTACAATGAGCAGTTCTTC.

The V and J genes are TRBV30 and TRBJ2-1, with D uncertain. The CDR3 runs 13 residues. Looked up from germline, CDR1 is GTSNPN and CDR2 is SVGIG (reference sequence). The ends were cut back, 2 bases at V and 8 bases at J, with 13 bases in the middle. The CDR3 bases are TGTGCCTGGAGTCAGTCGCTCACCGATGAGCAGTTCTTC. This codes for CAWSQSLTDEQFF.

This chain links TRBV10-3 with TRBJ1-1; tentative D call: TRBD1 (5 bases). V was clipped by 6 bases and J by 10 bases, with 15 bases between them. CDR1 ENHRY and CDR2 SYGVKD come from the germline V gene. CDR3 size: 12 residues. The CDR3 loop is CAIRPPGGGAFF. In nucleotides, the CDR3 is TGTGCCATCAGGCCCCCCGGGGGGGGAGCTTTCTTT.